Listed below are T cell receptor beta chains from one sample, sequenced in a study of blood T cells in healthy people across ages. Each CDR3 protein gets one entry after TCRdb re-called the 5' RACE reads with MiXCR. This sample has hundreds of thousands of distinct CDR3 sequences, with approximately 52% found just once. The sequencing sample was made of blood. The receptors were gathered from a woman over 75 in good health. CDR3s include the opening cysteine and the closing phenylalanine or tryptophan. Each record gives: CDR3 DNA, CDR3 protein, clone size, D gene, V gene, J gene, CDR3 length. A D gene is named only where the DNA matches it firmly. The size field is filled for only some rows; it gives once, few, many or a size class.

CDR3nt: TGTGCCAGCAGTCCCCAATCTTTGGGGGGAAGGAATGAGCAGTTCTTC
CDR3aa: CASSPQSLGGRNEQFF
abundance: .
d_gene: .
v_gene: TRBV28
j_gene: TRBJ2-1
len: 16

CDR3nt: TGTGCCAGCAGTTTATGGGGGAACGGCTACACCTTC
CDR3aa: CASSLWGNGYTF
abundance: few
d_gene: .
v_gene: TRBV12-3/TRBV12-4
j_gene: TRBJ1-2
len: 12

CDR3nt: TGTGCCAGCAGTGTGGAGGAACCATCCTACAATGAGCAGTTCTTC
CDR3aa: CASSVEEPSYNEQFF
abundance: .
d_gene: .
v_gene: TRBV2
j_gene: TRBJ2-1
len: 15

CDR3nt: TGTGCCAGCAGCTCCAACAGCTACGAGCAGTACTTC
CDR3aa: CASSSNSYEQYF
abundance: many
d_gene: .
v_gene: TRBV7-9
j_gene: TRBJ2-7
len: 12

CDR3nt: TGCAGTGCTAGGGATCTAGCGGGAGGGGACTACGAGCAGTACTTC
CDR3aa: CSARDLAGGDYEQYF
abundance: many
d_gene: TRBD2
v_gene: TRBV20-1
j_gene: TRBJ2-7
len: 15

CDR3nt: TGTGCCAGCAGCACTTGGACTAGCGGTACCGGGGAGCTGTTTTTT
CDR3aa: CASSTWTSGTGELFF
abundance: few
d_gene: TRBD2
v_gene: TRBV27
j_gene: TRBJ2-2
len: 15

CDR3nt: TGCGCCAGCAGCCCGCCGGGACAGGGTAACACTGAAGCTTTCTTT
CDR3aa: CASSPPGQGNTEAFF
abundance: .
d_gene: TRBD1
v_gene: TRBV5-1
j_gene: TRBJ1-1
len: 15

CDR3nt: TGTGCCAGCAGCGTAACTCAGAACACCGGGGAGCTGTTTTTT
CDR3aa: CASSVTQNTGELFF
abundance: .
d_gene: .
v_gene: TRBV9
j_gene: TRBJ2-2
len: 14

CDR3nt: TGTGCCAGCAGCGTAGGGACAGGGGGTTCAACCAAAAACATTCAGTACTTC
CDR3aa: CASSVGTGGSTKNIQYF
abundance: .
d_gene: TRBD1
v_gene: TRBV7-8
j_gene: TRBJ2-4
len: 17

CDR3nt: TGCAGTGCTAGAGATATTAAAGGGGCGGACACCGAAGCTTTCTTT
CDR3aa: CSARDIKGADTEAFF
abundance: .
d_gene: .
v_gene: TRBV20-1
j_gene: TRBJ1-1
len: 15

CDR3nt: TGTGCCACCAGCAGAGAGAGCGCGGCGGGGTACAATGAGCAGTTCTTC
CDR3aa: CATSRESAAGYNEQFF
abundance: .
d_gene: .
v_gene: TRBV15
j_gene: TRBJ2-1
len: 16

CDR3nt: TGCAGTGCTAGAGTCTCCAGCGGACCGAACACCGGGGAGCTGTTTTTT
CDR3aa: CSARVSSGPNTGELFF
abundance: .
d_gene: .
v_gene: TRBV20-1
j_gene: TRBJ2-2
len: 16

CDR3nt: TGTGCCAGCAGTTTGGAGTCAGGACAGGATTCTTCCTACGAGCAGTACTTC
CDR3aa: CASSLESGQDSSYEQYF
abundance: .
d_gene: TRBD1
v_gene: TRBV6-5
j_gene: TRBJ2-7
len: 17

CDR3nt: TGTGCCAGCAGCCAAGAAGCTCCCAATAGCGGGAGTCTCTACGAGCAGTACTTC
CDR3aa: CASSQEAPNSGSLYEQYF
abundance: once
d_gene: TRBD2
v_gene: TRBV4-2
j_gene: TRBJ2-7
len: 18

CDR3nt: TGCGCCAGCAGCCAAGCTCTAGCGTTTGAAGCTTTCTTT
CDR3aa: CASSQALAFEAFF
abundance: once
d_gene: .
v_gene: TRBV4-3
j_gene: TRBJ1-1
len: 13

CDR3nt: TGTGCCATCAGTGTATTGGGGGACACAGATACGCAGTATTTT
CDR3aa: CAISVLGDTDTQYF
abundance: .
d_gene: .
v_gene: TRBV10-3
j_gene: TRBJ2-3
len: 14

CDR3nt: TGCGCCAGCAGCCTACTAGCGGGAAGTGGTTCCTACGAGCAGTACTTC
CDR3aa: CASSLLAGSGSYEQYF
abundance: .
d_gene: TRBD2
v_gene: TRBV5-1
j_gene: TRBJ2-7
len: 16

CDR3nt: TGTGCCAGCAGTTCCCTAGGACAGGGGAAAACTAACTATGGCTACACCTTC
CDR3aa: CASSSLGQGKTNYGYTF
abundance: once
d_gene: TRBD1
v_gene: TRBV12-3/TRBV12-4
j_gene: TRBJ1-2
len: 17

CDR3nt: TGCGCCAGCCGCCTCCTCCCCGGGACTCCACTCTACGAGCAGTACTTC
CDR3aa: CASRLLPGTPLYEQYF
abundance: many
d_gene: .
v_gene: TRBV5-1
j_gene: TRBJ2-7
len: 16

CDR3nt: TGTGCCATCAGCCTACTTCCCCCCGATGAGTCAGGGCAGTTCTTC
CDR3aa: CAISLLPPDESGQFF
abundance: many
d_gene: .
v_gene: TRBV10-3
j_gene: TRBJ2-1
len: 15

CDR3nt: TGTGCCAGCAGTGGCCCCAGGCAGGAGACCCAGTACTTC
CDR3aa: CASSGPRQETQYF
abundance: .
d_gene: .
v_gene: TRBV6-1
j_gene: TRBJ2-5
len: 13

CDR3nt: TGTGCCAGCAGCCCGGGGACTAGCCAAAACGCCCAGTACTTC
CDR3aa: CASSPGTSQNAQYF
abundance: .
d_gene: TRBD2
v_gene: TRBV7-2
j_gene: TRBJ2-5
len: 14

CDR3nt: TGCGCCAGCAGCTTGTTGGGACAGGGTGGCACAGATACGCAGTATTTT
CDR3aa: CASSLLGQGGTDTQYF
abundance: many
d_gene: TRBD1
v_gene: TRBV5-1
j_gene: TRBJ2-3
len: 16

CDR3nt: TGCGCCAGCAGCCCCGGACTCCTCGCCTCCACAGATACGCAGTATTTT
CDR3aa: CASSPGLLASTDTQYF
abundance: few
d_gene: .
v_gene: TRBV5-1
j_gene: TRBJ2-3
len: 16

CDR3nt: TGCAGCGTTGTGGGGACAGTGATATCCGAGCAGTACTTC
CDR3aa: CSVVGTVISEQYF
abundance: many
d_gene: TRBD1
v_gene: TRBV29-1
j_gene: TRBJ2-7
len: 13

CDR3nt: TGTGCCAGCAGACGGACTAGCGGATATAGTACGGAGACCCAGTACTTC
CDR3aa: CASRRTSGYSTETQYF
abundance: many
d_gene: TRBD2
v_gene: TRBV7-2
j_gene: TRBJ2-5
len: 16

CDR3nt: TGCGCCAGCAGTCTACTCCTACAGGTCTATGGCTACACCTTC
CDR3aa: CASSLLLQVYGYTF
abundance: many
d_gene: .
v_gene: TRBV4-1
j_gene: TRBJ1-2
len: 14

CDR3nt: TGTGCCAGCAGTAAAGGAGCTTCTGGAGAGACCCAGTACTTC
CDR3aa: CASSKGASGETQYF
abundance: .
d_gene: .
v_gene: TRBV5-5
j_gene: TRBJ2-5
len: 14

CDR3nt: TGCAGTGCTCCGACAGGGGACACCGGGGAGCTGTTTTTT
CDR3aa: CSAPTGDTGELFF
abundance: .
d_gene: TRBD1
v_gene: TRBV20-1
j_gene: TRBJ2-2
len: 13

CDR3nt: TGTGCCAGCAGAGGACAGTATAGCAATCAGCCCCAGCATTTT
CDR3aa: CASRGQYSNQPQHF
abundance: few
d_gene: .
v_gene: TRBV27
j_gene: TRBJ1-5
len: 14

CDR3nt: TGCAGCGTTGAAGCGGGGCAGTACCAAGAGACCCAGTACTTC
CDR3aa: CSVEAGQYQETQYF
abundance: .
d_gene: .
v_gene: TRBV29-1
j_gene: TRBJ2-5
len: 14

CDR3nt: TGTGCCAGCAGCCTCCGGGACAGGGCCCTAGGGGGGGATACGCAGTATTTT
CDR3aa: CASSLRDRALGGDTQYF
abundance: .
d_gene: TRBD1
v_gene: TRBV28
j_gene: TRBJ2-3
len: 17

CDR3nt: TGCAGCGTTGACCTGGCAGGGTTGAAGTACTTC
CDR3aa: CSVDLAGLKYF
abundance: .
d_gene: .
v_gene: TRBV29-1
j_gene: TRBJ2-7
len: 11

CDR3nt: TGTGCCAGCAGTTACTGGACAGGGAGGGATGAGCAGTTCTTC
CDR3aa: CASSYWTGRDEQFF
abundance: many
d_gene: .
v_gene: TRBV6-5
j_gene: TRBJ2-1
len: 14

CDR3nt: TGTGCCAGCAGTTTAGAACTAGTGTACAATGAGCAGTTCTTC
CDR3aa: CASSLELVYNEQFF
abundance: many
d_gene: .
v_gene: TRBV12-3/TRBV12-4
j_gene: TRBJ2-1
len: 14